These T cell receptor beta chains were read from a single sample in a study of T cells expressing NK-cell markers. TCRdb re-analyzed the 5' RACE reads; it lists each CDR3 protein once, without DNA. This sample lists 150,000 or so distinct CDR3 sequences; its ten largest clones have around 35%. The sequencing sample was made of blood T cells: a sorted CD56 or NKG2C T cell subset, CD4+ or CD8+ T cells, or bulk PBMC T cells (not recorded which). The receptors here all came from a woman aged 50 to 60 in good health. Each CDR3 is given with its conserved first and last residue.

J | V | CDR3
TRBJ2-1 | TRBV7-3 | CASSLALAGEQFF
TRBJ2-3 | TRBV6-4 | CASSDRATDTQYF
TRBJ1-3 | TRBV9 | CASSDPTGAFSGNTIYF
TRBJ1-1 | TRBV12-3/TRBV12-4 | CASSFFENTEINTEAFF
TRBJ1-2 | TRBV12-3/TRBV12-4 | CASTGQGQYGYTF
TRBJ2-1 | TRBV14 | CASSPRDNYNEQFF
TRBJ2-7 | TRBV21-1 | CASSKEKGKILYSYEQYF
TRBJ2-7 | TRBV27 | CASSPLAFESYEQYF
TRBJ2-5 | TRBV2 | CASSEKGRAQETQYF
TRBJ1-6 | TRBV4-1 | CASSQVGTGGSSPLHF
TRBJ2-1 | TRBV10-3 | CAIREAGATSYNEQFF